These T cell receptor beta chains were read from a single sample in a study of shared clonotypes between healthy human individuals. Clones were read by immunoSEQ multiplex PCR, and TCRdb kept only the in-frame ones, dropping some. The sample has about 2.2 million clones, around 93% seen once. Sequences were obtained from naive CD8+ T cells from PBMCs. These receptors were collected from a man aged 18 to 30 in good health. Some clones in this sample may be carry-over from other donors' samples. The CDR3 runs from the conserved cysteine through the conserved F or W. The order of the fields is J gene, D gene, clone size, V gene, CDR3 protein, CDR3 DNA. D genes are given only for firm matches. Only part of the rows carry a size: once, few, many, or a class if the clone is expanded.

J: TRBJ2-2; D: -; size: few; V: TRBV30; CDR3: CAWSLAPEGELFF; DNA: TGTGCCTGGAGTCTAGCCCCAGAAGGGGAGCTGTTTTTT
J: TRBJ1-1; D: -; size: few; V: TRBV5-1; CDR3: CASSLPGYTEAFF; DNA: TGCGCCAGCAGCTTGCCAGGATACACTGAAGCTTTCTTT
J: TRBJ2-7; D: -; size: -; V: TRBV11-2; CDR3: CASSLLFYEQYF; DNA: TGTGCCAGCAGCCTTTTGTTCTACGAGCAGTACTTC
J: TRBJ2-5; D: -; size: once; V: TRBV15; CDR3: CATSRPEETQYF; DNA: TGTGCCACCAGCAGACCAGAAGAGACCCAGTACTTC
J: TRBJ2-1; D: TRBD2; size: -; V: TRBV15; CDR3: CATSRGAGGPNNEQFF; DNA: TGTGCCACCAGCAGAGGAGCGGGAGGTCCCAACAATGAGCAGTTCTTC
J: TRBJ2-7; D: TRBD2; size: -; V: TRBV2; CDR3: CASRPGTISYEQYF; DNA: TGTGCCAGCAGGCCCGGGACTATTTCCTACGAGCAGTACTTC
J: TRBJ2-6; D: -; size: -; V: TRBV27; CDR3: CASSPVGGPSGANVLTF; DNA: TGTGCCAGCAGTCCCGTTGGAGGGCCTTCTGGGGCCAACGTCCTGACTTTC
J: TRBJ2-1; D: -; size: -; V: TRBV11-2; CDR3: CASSSSANEQFF; DNA: TGTGCCAGCAGCTCCTCGGCCAATGAGCAGTTCTTC
J: TRBJ2-1; D: TRBD2; size: -; V: TRBV7-8; CDR3: CASSLGVAGGLNFYNEQFF; DNA: TGTGCCAGCAGCTTAGGGGTAGCGGGAGGATTAAACTTTTACAATGAGCAGTTCTTC
J: TRBJ1-2; D: -; size: -; V: TRBV21-1; CDR3: CASATWTETNYGYTF; DNA: TGTGCCAGCGCGACATGGACGGAAACAAACTATGGCTACACCTTC
J: TRBJ2-3; D: TRBD1; size: -; V: TRBV7-6; CDR3: CASSIRTGPLSTDTQYF; DNA: TGTGCCAGCAGCATCCGGACAGGTCCCCTTAGCACAGATACGCAGTATTTT
J: TRBJ1-3; D: -; size: -; V: TRBV6-1; CDR3: CASMGGLAGNTIYF; DNA: TGTGCCAGCATGGGGGGATTGGCTGGAAACACCATATATTTT
J: TRBJ2-7; D: -; size: -; V: TRBV5-4; CDR3: CASSPSRTGSYEQYF; DNA: TGTGCCAGCAGCCCGAGCCGCACGGGGTCCTACGAGCAGTACTTC
J: TRBJ2-2; D: -; size: -; V: TRBV6-5; CDR3: CASSYMTGTGELFF; DNA: TGTGCCAGCAGTTACATGACGGGTACCGGGGAGCTGTTTTTT
J: TRBJ1-2; D: -; size: -; V: TRBV19; CDR3: CASSLGEEGNYGYTF; DNA: TGTGCCAGTAGCCTTGGAGAAGAGGGGAACTATGGCTACACCTTC
J: TRBJ2-7; D: TRBD1; size: -; V: TRBV29-1; CDR3: CSVRDRTYEQYF; DNA: TGCAGCGTCCGGGACAGAACCTACGAGCAGTACTTC
J: TRBJ1-1; D: -; size: -; V: TRBV7-7; CDR3: CASSPVKNTEAFF; DNA: TGTGCCAGCAGCCCAGTGAAGAACACTGAAGCTTTCTTT